Shown below are 13 T cell receptor beta chains from a single sample sequenced in a study of blood T cell repertoires in COVID-19. Profiled with immunoSEQ multiplex PCR; TCRdb holds only in-frame clones, not every one. The sample holds about 280,000 clones, around 82% seen once. The sequenced sample consisted of peripheral blood. The receptors originated from a woman aged 50 to 60 who had recovered from COVID-19.

This clone has just one count. CDR3 coding DNA: TGTGCCAGCAGCTGGGGAGCCCTGAACACTGAAGCTTTCTTT. Residues: CASSWGALNTEAFF. J is TRBJ1-1 and V is TRBV5-5; D call uncertain. Germline values: CDR1 SGHKS, CDR2 YYEKEE (reference sequence). Deletions cut 3 bases from V and 0 bases from J, with 9 bases between. This CDR3 spans 14 amino acids.

This rearrangement joins TRBV19 to TRBJ2-7; 11 positions agree with TRBD1. The CDR3 is 14 amino acids. CDR1 LNHDA and CDR2 SQIVND come from the germline V gene (reference sequence). Trimming took 6 bases from V and 2 from J; bases not matched to a gene: 3. CDR3 amino acids: CASSGQGATYEQYF. The CDR3 nucleotides are TGTGCCAGTAGCGGACAGGGGGCTACCTACGAGCAGTACTTC.

The chain joins TRBV29-1 to TRBJ2-7; maybe TRBD2 (6 bases). Germline V gene data show CDR1 as SQVTM and CDR2 as ANQGSEA. The CDR3 is made up of 14 amino acids. The V and J ends lost 5 bases and 5 bases respectively, with 19 bases between them. DNA for the CDR3: TGCAGCGTTTGGCCCCCCGGCGGAGGGGACGAGCAGTACTTC. Protein product: CSVWPPGGGDEQYF.

The chain joins TRBV28 to TRBJ1-1; D uncertain. Germline-derived CDR1 and CDR2 are MDHEN and SYDVKM. This CDR3 has 12 residues. V lost 7 bases and J lost 3, with 9 bases in between. The CDR3 coding sequence is TGTGCCAGCACCGAGTCGGACACTGAAGCTTTCTTT. This translates into CASTESDTEAFF.

The chain combines TRBV2 with TRBJ1-2; a weak D match, TRBD1 (6 bases). Trimming took 6 bases from V and 4 from J, leaving 15 bases between them. CDR1 and CDR2 (germline): SNHLY, FYNNEI. CDR3 size: 14 residues. The DNA of the CDR3 is TGTGCCAGCAGAGGGGGGGTTTCGGCCTATGGCTACACCTTC. Amino acid sequence: CASRGGVSAYGYTF. The whole variable domain, filled in from reference TRBV2 and TRBJ1-2, reads EPEVTQTPSHQVTQMGQEVILRCVPISNHLYFYWYRQILGQKVEFLVSFYNNEISEKSEIFDDQFSVERPDGSNFTLKIRSTKLEDSAMYFCASRGGVSAYGYTFGSGTRLTVV.

This clone was seen more than once but under ten times. The genes are TRBV19 and TRBJ1-1; TRBD1 is a possible D gene (5 bases). The germline V gene encodes CDR1 LNHDA and CDR2 SQIVND (reference sequence). Trimming removed 1 base from V and 1 base from J, with 10 bases in between. There are 15 residues in the CDR3. CDR3 nucleotide sequence: TGTGCCAGTAGTATAGGTCGCAGGGCGAACACTGAAGCTTTCTTT. Protein product: CASSIGRRANTEAFF.

V usage is TRBV7-9 and J usage is TRBJ1-2; D unresolved. Germline lookup yields CDR1 SEHNR and CDR2 FQNEAQ (reference sequence). Trimming cost V 5 bases and J 5 bases, with 12 bases left between them. The CDR3 spans 13 residues. The CDR3 here is CASSEDWGYGYTF. CDR3 bases: TGTGCCAGCAGCGAGGACTGGGGATATGGCTACACCTTC.

This chain joins TRBV6-2 or TRBV6-3 and TRBJ1-6, with TRBD1 identical over 7 bases. The germline V gene encodes CDR1 MNHEY and CDR2 SVGEGT. The CDR3 length is 16 residues. V lost 4 bases to trimming and J lost 10 bases; unmatched junction nucleotides: 13. The CDR3 DNA reads as TGTGCCAGCAGTTCCGACAGGGATCGAGGCGCCTCACCCCTCCACTTT. Translated, it gives CASSSDRDRGASPLHF.

The rearrangement links TRBV4-3 to TRBJ2-7; 8 bases are a match to TRBD1. The CDR3 is 14 amino acids. Per germline, CDR1 LGHNA and CDR2 YSLEER. Trimming removed 4 bases from V and 0 bases from J; junction bases left unmatched: 2. CDR3 sequence (DNA): TGCGCCAGCAGCCGTACAGGGGGCTCCTACGAGCAGTACTTC. It encodes CASSRTGGSYEQYF.

The CDR3 here is CASSLSQGGWTEAFF. For the CDR3, the DNA is TGTGCCAGCAGTTTATCTCAGGGCGGATGGACTGAAGCTTTCTTT. The rearrangement links TRBV27 to TRBJ1-1; TRBD1 is a possible D gene (5 bases). The V end was cut by 0 bases, the J end by 5 bases, with 13 bases between. CDR3 length: 15 residues. Germline CDR1 reads MNHEY; CDR2 reads SMNVEV (reference sequence).

In this sample, this clone turned up a few times. Other DNA sequences in the same sample also yield this CDR3. The chain has TRBV7-2 and TRBJ2-7; D is ambiguous. The CDR3 sequence is 11 residues long. Trimming left V 4 bases short and J 3 bases short, with 4 bases between. Germline-derived CDR1 and CDR2 are SGHTA and FQGNSA. The CDR3 is CASSSFYEQYF. In DNA form, the CDR3 reads TGTGCCAGCAGCTCTTTCTACGAGCAGTACTTC.

In its sample, this clone was seen a few times. At the DNA level, this CDR3 is encoded by other sequences in the same sample as well. The chain combines TRBV14 with TRBJ2-1; maybe TRBD2 (5 bases). This CDR3 region has 16 residues. V gave up 1 base and J gave up 0 bases, with 10 bases separating them. Per the germline V gene, CDR1 is SGHDN and CDR2 is FVKESK. The CDR3 sequence: CASSQGPTSSYNEQFF. CDR3 nucleotide sequence: TGTGCCAGCAGCCAAGGTCCAACTAGCTCCTACAATGAGCAGTTCTTC.

J is TRBJ2-1 and V is TRBV19, with 15 bases lining up with TRBD2. Trimming took 7 bases from V and 1 from J; bases not matched to a gene: 5. CDR3 length: 17 amino acids. Germline CDR1 LNHDA, CDR2 SQIVND (reference sequence). The CDR3, as DNA: TGTGCCAGTAAAAGGACTAGCGGGAGGGTTTCCTACAATGAGCAGTTCTTC. Encoded protein: CASKRTSGRVSYNEQFF. Together with reference TRBV19 and TRBJ2-1, the CDR3 gives the full variable domain: DGGITQSPKYLFRKEGQNVTLSCEQNLNHDAMYWYRQDPGQGLRLIYYSQIVNDFQKGDIAEGYSVSREKKESFPLTVTSAQKNPTAFYLCASKRTSGRVSYNEQFFGPGTRLTVL.